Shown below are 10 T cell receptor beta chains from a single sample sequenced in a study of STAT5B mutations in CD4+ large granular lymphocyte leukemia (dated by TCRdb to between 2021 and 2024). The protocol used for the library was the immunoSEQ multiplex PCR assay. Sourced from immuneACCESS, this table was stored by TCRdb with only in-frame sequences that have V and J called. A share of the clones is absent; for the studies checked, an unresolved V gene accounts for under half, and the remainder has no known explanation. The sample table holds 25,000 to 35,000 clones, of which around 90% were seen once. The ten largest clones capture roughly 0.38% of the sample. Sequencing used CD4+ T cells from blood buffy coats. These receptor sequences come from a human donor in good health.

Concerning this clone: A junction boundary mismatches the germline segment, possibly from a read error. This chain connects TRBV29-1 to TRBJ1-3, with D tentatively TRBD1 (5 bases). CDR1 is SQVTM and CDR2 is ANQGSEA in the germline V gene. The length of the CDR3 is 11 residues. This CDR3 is CSVEDLGEVKF. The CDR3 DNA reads TGCAGCGTTGAAGATTTGGGGGAAGTGAAGTTT.

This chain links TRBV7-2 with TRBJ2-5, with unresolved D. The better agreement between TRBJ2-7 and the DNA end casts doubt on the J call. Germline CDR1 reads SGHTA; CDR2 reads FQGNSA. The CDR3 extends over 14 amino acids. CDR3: CASSLGGTAYEQYF. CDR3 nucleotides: TGTGCCAGCAGCTTAGGGGGTACAGCCTACGAGCAGTACTTC.

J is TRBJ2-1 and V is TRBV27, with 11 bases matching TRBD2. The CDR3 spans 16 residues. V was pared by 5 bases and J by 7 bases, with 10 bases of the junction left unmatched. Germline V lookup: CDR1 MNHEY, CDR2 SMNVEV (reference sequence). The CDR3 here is CASSQLTSGSINEQFF. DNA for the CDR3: TGTGCCAGCAGTCAACTTACTAGCGGGAGTATAAATGAGCAGTTCTTC.

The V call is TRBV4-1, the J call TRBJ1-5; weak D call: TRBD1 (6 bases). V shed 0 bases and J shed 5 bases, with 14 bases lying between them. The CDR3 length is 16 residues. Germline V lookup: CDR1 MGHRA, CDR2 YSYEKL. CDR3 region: CASSQERGRGDQPQHF. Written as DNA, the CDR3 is TGCGCCAGCAGCCAAGAGAGAGGCAGGGGAGATCAGCCCCAGCATTTT.

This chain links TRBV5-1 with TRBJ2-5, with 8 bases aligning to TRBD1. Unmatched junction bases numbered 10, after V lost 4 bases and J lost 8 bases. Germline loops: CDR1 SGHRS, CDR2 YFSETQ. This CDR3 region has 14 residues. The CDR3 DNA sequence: TGCGCCAGCAGCCCCCAGGACAGGGAAATTACCCAGTACTTC. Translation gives CASSPQDREITQYF.

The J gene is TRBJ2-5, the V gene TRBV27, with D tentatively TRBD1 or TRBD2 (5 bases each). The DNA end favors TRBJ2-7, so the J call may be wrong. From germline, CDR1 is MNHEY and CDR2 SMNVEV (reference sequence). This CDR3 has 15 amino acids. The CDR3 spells CASSFYGTGHYEQYF. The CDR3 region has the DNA TGTGCCAGCAGTTTTTACGGGACGGGCCACTACGAGCAGTACTTC.

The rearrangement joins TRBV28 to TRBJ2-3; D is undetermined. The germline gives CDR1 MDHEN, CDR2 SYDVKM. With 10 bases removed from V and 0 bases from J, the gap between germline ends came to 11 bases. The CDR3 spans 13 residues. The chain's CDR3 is CATRAPSTDTQYF. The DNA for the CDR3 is TGTGCCACCCGAGCCCCAAGCACAGATACGCAGTATTTT. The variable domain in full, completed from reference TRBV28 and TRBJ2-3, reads DVKVTQSSRYLVKRTGEKVFLECVQDMDHENMFWYRQDPGLGLRLIYFSYDVKMKEKGDIPEGYSVSREKKERFSLILESASTNQTSMYLCATRAPSTDTQYFGPGTRLTVL.

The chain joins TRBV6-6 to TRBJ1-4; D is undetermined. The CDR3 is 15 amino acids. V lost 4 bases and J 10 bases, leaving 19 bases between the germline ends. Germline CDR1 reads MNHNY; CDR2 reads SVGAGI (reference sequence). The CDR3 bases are TGTGCCAGCAGTTTCACCGACCCTTTTGACGGAAAACTGTTTTTT. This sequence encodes CASSFTDPFDGKLFF.

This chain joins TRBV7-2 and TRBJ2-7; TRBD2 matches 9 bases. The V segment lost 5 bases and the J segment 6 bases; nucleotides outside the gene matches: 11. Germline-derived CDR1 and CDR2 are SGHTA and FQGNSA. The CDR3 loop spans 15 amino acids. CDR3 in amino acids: CASSAVAGVVGEQYF. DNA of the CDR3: TGTGCCAGCAGCGCAGTAGCGGGAGTAGTAGGCGAGCAGTACTTC.

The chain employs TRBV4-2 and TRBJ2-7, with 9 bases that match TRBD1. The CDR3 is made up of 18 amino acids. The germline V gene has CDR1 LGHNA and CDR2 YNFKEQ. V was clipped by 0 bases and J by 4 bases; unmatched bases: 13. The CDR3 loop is CASSQELGTGTQLYEQYF. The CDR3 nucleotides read TGTGCCAGCAGCCAAGAGTTGGGGACAGGGACCCAACTTTACGAGCAGTACTTC.